This T cell receptor beta chain was retrieved from a study of precursors of human CD4 cytotoxic T cells (dated by TCRdb to the late 2010s). Concerning the study at large: In total, CD4+ memory subsets from fewer than 15 donors went into the bulk TCR-seq analysis. Sequences for both the TCRalpha and TCRbeta chains came out of the TCR-seq analysis of about 14 donors (table S7). Overall results and qualifications from the work: Only 13 of the 14 donors were included in some bulk TCR-seq comparisons, suggesting that not every subset was available for every donor. Compared with TCM and TEM subsets, the IL-7Rhigh and IL-7R- TEMRA subsets had more restricted TCR repertoires, with lower diversity and more expanded clonotypes. Expanded effector clonotypes accounted for a larger share of IL-7Rhigh TEMRA clonotypes than of TEM or TCM clonotypes. The limitation that the direction of differentiation between precursor and effector cells cannot be definitively established by a human observational design was noted by the authors.

A few counts support this clonotype. Its antigen is not yet known. Base quality data are lacking; no much larger clone is found one base away. Sequencing was carried out with an Illumina MiSeq. In the authors' own workflow: Repertoire diversity was measured with the Shannon-Wiener index computed in VDJtools. Expanded TCRbeta clonotypes were defined as those with a clonotype frequency of at least 3. In-frame beta chains were kept once TCRdb had trimmed the public reads at Q25 with fastp and called clones with MiXCR. CDR3 protein sequences are deduplicated, and each keeps its most common genes and DNA. TCRdb, not the authors, supplied the V and J calls. Counted in this sample were nearly 750 distinct CDR3 sequences; about a sixth of them appeared once. The ten top clones hold 7% to 8% of the sample. CDR1 and CDR2, looked up from the germline V gene (reference sequence), are MNHNY and SVGAGI. V is trimmed back by 4 bases and J by 6 bases, and the junction contains 8 bases that no gene match accounts for. There are 15 amino acids in the CDR3, from cysteine to phenylalanine inclusive. Only the CDR3 DNA stays, 45 bases, in frame from base 1.

Bulk UMI-based TCR sequencing was performed on four sorted CD4+ memory subsets (TCM, TEM, IL-7Rhigh TEMRA, IL-7R- TEMRA) to test a precursor-effector relationship among CD4 cytotoxic T cells. Cells were obtained from peripheral blood mononuclear cells isolated from human blood. Recombination joined TRBV6-6 with TRBJ2-1; TRBD2 aligns with 8 central bases. The TCR comes from a human donor in good health. The sample comprised memory CD4+ T cells from blood (PBMCs). DNA sequence: TGTGCCAGCAGTTTAACGGGAGGGGAGAGCAATGAGCAGTTCTTC. It is translated as CASSLTGGESNEQFF.